This entry is about one T cell receptor (beta chain). Its specificity is unknown. CDR3 length equals 16 residues. V dropped 3 bases and J dropped 1; count of bases not matched to a gene: 4. Germline CDR1 reads MDHEN; CDR2 reads SYDVKM. This entry comes from a study of T cell repertoires in cytomegalovirus infection. Study background: Public TCR beta signatures marked donors with CMV infection and the matching HLA.

TCRdb re-called the reads with MiXCR, one entry per CDR3 protein. The sample has 200,000 or so distinct CDR3 sequences; about 39% are singletons. This chain uses TRBV28 with TRBJ2-5; 11 bases agree with TRBD2. Sequences were derived from CD8+ T cells from cultured PBMCs, sampled from culture after CMV antigen stimulation. This sequence originates from a human donor in good health (CMV status not recorded). Some clones in this sample may be carry-over from other donors' samples. CDR3 region: CASSLLLAGAQETQYF. The CDR3 region has the DNA TGTGCCAGCAGTTTGCTACTAGCGGGAGCCCAAGAGACCCAGTACTTC.